These 18 T cell receptor beta chains were sequenced from one sample in a study of identical twins. Each CDR3 protein gets one entry after TCRdb re-called the 5' RACE reads with MiXCR. There are 540,000 or so distinct CDR3 sequences in the sample; approximately 20% occur only once, and more than 0.4% lies in the top ten. These data also featured in a second study, about yellow fever vaccine responses in identical twins.

Sequencing was done on a sample of CD4+ T cells sorted from blood. These receptors were taken from a woman between 18 and 29 years old in good health.

In its sample, this clonotype was seen many times. V usage is TRBV12-3 or TRBV12-4 and J usage is TRBJ1-6; D is unclear. The CDR3 sequence is 12 residues long. V was cut by 3 bases and J by 16 bases, with 13 bases left in between. The CDR3 loop is CASSFGLQPLHF. The CDR3 region has the DNA TGTGCCAGCAGTTTCGGTCTTCAGCCTCTCCACTTT.

The chain carries TRBV20-1 and TRBJ2-7; D uncertain. The CDR3 sequence is 11 residues long. Between the trimmed V and J ends, which lost 6 bases and 3 bases, there was a span of 9 bases. CDR1 DFQATT and CDR2 SNEGSKA come from the germline V gene (reference sequence). This CDR3 is CSAKTGYEQYF. The CDR3 bases are TGCAGTGCCAAGACTGGCTACGAGCAGTACTTC.

There are a few counts of this clonotype. J is TRBJ1-1 and V is TRBV6-1; the D is unclear. The CDR3 runs 13 residues. The germline V and J ends were trimmed by 5 bases and 1 base, with 8 bases remaining between them. Per germline, CDR1 MNHNS and CDR2 SASEGT. As DNA, the CDR3 is TGTGCCAGCAGTAATGGACGGAACACTGAAGCTTTCTTT. Amino acids: CASSNGRNTEAFF.

The chain joins TRBV5-6 to TRBJ2-4, with D perhaps TRBD1 or TRBD2 (6 bases each). Germline values: CDR1 SGHDT, CDR2 YYEEEE. This CDR3 is 15 amino acids long. The V end lost 4 bases, the J end lost 7 bases, and 18 bases lay between the germline ends. The chain's CDR3 is CASSRHGGLENIQYF. Written as DNA, the CDR3 is TGTGCCAGCAGCCGTCATGGGGGGCTGGAGAACATTCAGTACTTC.

This clonotype was picked up a small number of times. This sequence joins TRBV3-1 and TRBJ2-5, with D tentatively TRBD2 (5 bases). V lost 4 bases and J 2 bases, leaving 14 bases between the germline ends. CDR3 length: 15 residues. Germline CDR1 LGHDT, CDR2 YNNKEL (reference sequence). The DNA of the CDR3 is TGTGCCAGCAGCCTTATCGGGGAAGTTCAAGAGACCCAGTACTTC. This encodes CASSLIGEVQETQYF.

The chain is built from TRBV5-5 and TRBJ2-5, with D perhaps being TRBD1 or TRBD2 (5 bases each). The V end was cut by 0 bases, the J end by 1 base, with 16 bases between. Germline V gene sequence: CDR1 SGHKS, CDR2 YYEKEE (reference sequence). The CDR3 consists of 17 residues. CDR3 nucleotide sequence: TGTGCCAGCAGCTTGGGGGGGTCGGTACGGACCCAAGAGACCCAGTACTTC. Translation gives CASSLGGSVRTQETQYF.

This clonotype was found a few times. The V gene is TRBV7-8, the J gene TRBJ2-5; possible D gene TRBD2, 5 bases. Germline CDR1 SGHVS, CDR2 FQNEAQ. V lost 6 bases and J lost 0, with 14 bases in between. The CDR3 sequence is 15 residues long. DNA of the CDR3: TGTGCCAGCAGTGAGAGCGGAACCCACCAAGAGACCCAGTACTTC. It encodes CASSESGTHQETQYF. Full variable domain (rest looked up from reference TRBV7-8 and TRBJ2-5): GAGVSQSPRYKVAKRGQDVALRCDPISGHVSLFWYQQALGQGPEFLTYFQNEAQLDKSGLPSDRFFAERPEGSVSTLKIQRTQQEDSAVYLCASSESGTHQETQYFGPGTRLLVL.

The J gene is TRBJ1-5, the V gene TRBV19; 9 nucleotides agree with TRBD1. CDR3 size: 18 residues. Germline V gene data show CDR1 as LNHDA and CDR2 as SQIVND (reference sequence). Losses at the gene ends were 3 bases for V and 6 bases for J; bases not matched to a gene: 15. The CDR3 bases are TGTGCCAGTAGTATTGGGACAGGGAGGATGCCTAGCGGTCAGCCCCAGCATTTT. Residues: CASSIGTGRMPSGQPQHF.

This chain uses TRBV12-3 or TRBV12-4 with TRBJ1-2; 7 bases align to TRBD1. Trimming took 0 bases from V and 8 from J; bases not matched to a gene: 12. This CDR3 has 16 residues. DNA for the CDR3: TGTGCCAGCAGTTTAGCCGGAGGGGGCTTCAGTCGCGGCTACACCTTC. It yields the protein CASSLAGGGFSRGYTF.

The chain carries TRBV12-3 or TRBV12-4 and TRBJ2-3, with 8 bases matching TRBD2. Losses at the gene ends were 3 bases for V and 5 bases for J; bases not matched to a gene: 4. CDR3 length: 14 amino acids. For the CDR3, the DNA is TGTGCCAGCAGTTTGAGGCTAGCGGGAGATACGCAGTATTTT. Its protein is CASSLRLAGDTQYF.

This clonotype was found a few times. The rearrangement links TRBV5-1 to TRBJ2-4; D is ambiguous. Germline CDR1 reads SGHRS; CDR2 reads YFSETQ. This CDR3 comprises 16 residues. Trimming shortened V by 0 bases and J by 1 base, and 11 bases separated the two germline ends. CDR3 sequence: CASSLDNGPAKNIQYF. The CDR3 DNA sequence: TGCGCCAGCAGCTTGGACAACGGGCCTGCCAAAAACATTCAGTACTTC. The variable domain in full, completed from reference TRBV5-1 and TRBJ2-4, reads KAGVTQTPRYLIKTRGQQVTLSCSPISGHRSVSWYQQTPGQGLQFLFEYFSETQRNKGNFPGRFSGRQFSNSRSEMNVSTLELGDSALYLCASSLDNGPAKNIQYFGAGTRLSVL.

The chain is built from TRBV28 and TRBJ2-7; TRBD2 matches at 8 bases. Germline CDR1 is MDHEN and CDR2 is SYDVKM. This CDR3 spans 15 amino acids. V trimming: 2 bases; J trimming: 7 bases; junction bases outside the gene matches: 10. CDR3 loop: CASSLGAGGRGEQYF. CDR3 in DNA: TGTGCCAGCAGTTTAGGGGCGGGAGGCAGGGGTGAGCAGTACTTC.

The chain joins TRBV5-1 to TRBJ1-1; possibly TRBD1 for D (5 bases). V was pared by 3 bases and J by 0 bases, with 12 bases between. This CDR3 comprises 15 residues. The V gene's germline CDR1 is SGHRS and CDR2 YFSETQ. Here the CDR3 reads CASSSGGTVNTEAFF. CDR3 nucleotides: TGCGCCAGCAGCTCGGGAGGGACGGTGAACACTGAAGCTTTCTTT. Full variable domain (missing parts from reference TRBV5-1 and TRBJ1-1): KAGVTQTPRYLIKTRGQQVTLSCSPISGHRSVSWYQQTPGQGLQFLFEYFSETQRNKGNFPGRFSGRQFSNSRSEMNVSTLELGDSALYLCASSSGGTVNTEAFFGQGTRLTVV.

Only one count was recorded for this clonotype. This rearrangement joins TRBV7-2 to TRBJ2-7; 13 bases are a match to TRBD2. The CDR3 contains 17 residues. Per the germline V gene, CDR1 is SGHTA and CDR2 is FQGNSA. The V segment lost 5 bases and the J segment 2 bases; nucleotides outside the gene matches: 9. As DNA, the CDR3 is TGTGCCAGCAGCCCCAAAGGACTAGCGGGGGCAACCTACGAGCAGTACTTC. Its translation: CASSPKGLAGATYEQYF.

V gene TRBV11-2 combines with J gene TRBJ2-2; a possible D gene is TRBD2 (6 bases). V lost 1 base and J lost 5, with 11 bases in between. Germline V gene data show CDR1 as SGHAT and CDR2 as FQNNGV. The CDR3 runs to 15 residues. CDR3 protein: CASSLVQAGTGELFF. Here the CDR3 DNA reads TGTGCCAGCAGCTTAGTGCAGGCGGGGACCGGGGAGCTGTTTTTT.

This sequence joins TRBV12-3 or TRBV12-4 and TRBJ2-3, with D unresolved. This CDR3 is built from 15 residues. Trimming removed 2 bases from V and 0 bases from J, with 9 bases in between. The CDR3 loop is CASSLLSGSTDTQYF. DNA of the CDR3: TGTGCCAGCAGTTTATTGTCCGGCAGCACAGATACGCAGTATTTT.

This clonotype was observed a handful of times. This chain uses TRBV2 with TRBJ2-1; possibly TRBD2 for D (5 bases). V gave up 3 bases and J gave up 6 bases, with 9 bases separating them. Germline CDR1 SNHLY, CDR2 FYNNEI. The CDR3 contains 13 residues. In DNA form, the CDR3 reads TGTGCCAGCAGTGACGAGGGTCGCAATGAGCAGTTCTTC. It codes for CASSDEGRNEQFF.

The CDR3 protein is CASSLAQAGTYGYTF. The DNA for the CDR3 is TGCGCCAGCAGCTTGGCCCAGGCAGGGACCTATGGCTACACCTTC. The chain couples TRBV5-1 to TRBJ1-2, with D possibly being TRBD1 (5 bases). Germline V lookup: CDR1 SGHRS, CDR2 YFSETQ. There are 15 residues in the CDR3. V gave up 0 bases and J gave up 4 bases, with 13 bases separating them.